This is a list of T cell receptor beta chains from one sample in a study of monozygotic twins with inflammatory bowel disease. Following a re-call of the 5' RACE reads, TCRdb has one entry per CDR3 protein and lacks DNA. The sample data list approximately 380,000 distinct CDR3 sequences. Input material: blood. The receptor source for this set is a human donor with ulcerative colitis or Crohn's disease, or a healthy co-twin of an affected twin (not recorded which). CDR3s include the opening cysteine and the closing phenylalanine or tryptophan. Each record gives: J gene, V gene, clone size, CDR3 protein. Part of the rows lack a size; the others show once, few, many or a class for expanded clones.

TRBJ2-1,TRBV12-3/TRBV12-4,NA,CASSWTSGSYNEQFF
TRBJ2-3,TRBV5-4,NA,CASSPQTGPDTQYF
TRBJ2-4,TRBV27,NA,CASSSSRSGTGVYIQYF
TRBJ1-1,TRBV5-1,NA,CASSLSGRPNTEAFF
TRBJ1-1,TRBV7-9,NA,CASSFNVNTEAFF
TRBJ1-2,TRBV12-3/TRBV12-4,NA,CASSPGQKYGYTF
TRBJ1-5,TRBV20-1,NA,CSARDRQGAGSNQPQHF
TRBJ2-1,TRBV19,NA,CASIPSPGSLLNEQFF
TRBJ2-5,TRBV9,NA,CASSVGGGGLETQYF
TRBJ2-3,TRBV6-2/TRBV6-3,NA,CASSYLRGGTDTQYF
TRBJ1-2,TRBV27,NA,CASSLSPWDGNYGYTF
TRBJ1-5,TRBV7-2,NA,CASSLQSNQPQHF
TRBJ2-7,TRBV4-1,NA,CASSLQKDTFYEQYF
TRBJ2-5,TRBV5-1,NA,CASSLLGTEETQYF
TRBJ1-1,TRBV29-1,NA,CSVRDRDITEAFF
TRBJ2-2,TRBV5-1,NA,CASSLSLSLIDTGELFF
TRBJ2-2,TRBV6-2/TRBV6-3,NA,CASSYRLAGGKNTGELFF
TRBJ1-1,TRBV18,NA,CASSPQGGSEAFF
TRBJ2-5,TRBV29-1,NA,CSVEDFRETQYF
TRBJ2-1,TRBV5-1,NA,CASRVGRPYNEQFF
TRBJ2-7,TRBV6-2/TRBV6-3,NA,CASSFRTGTSYEQYF
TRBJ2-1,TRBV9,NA,CASSVAMERGGVEQFF
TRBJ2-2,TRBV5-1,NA,CASSLMGQGSTGELFF
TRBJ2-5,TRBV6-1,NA,CASSGGGFQETQYF
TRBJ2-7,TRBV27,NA,CASSLRRSYEQYF
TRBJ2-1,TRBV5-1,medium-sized,CASSLFPGQHNEQFF
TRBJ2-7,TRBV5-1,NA,CASSPNVGQGSIPSYRYEQYF
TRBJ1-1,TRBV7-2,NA,CASSLFRGRRGNTEAFF
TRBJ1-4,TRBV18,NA,CASSPKRGLDEKLFF
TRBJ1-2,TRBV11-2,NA,CASSLASSSYGYTF
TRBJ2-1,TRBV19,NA,CASSNTQGANEQFF
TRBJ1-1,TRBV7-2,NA,CASSLGTGVTEAFF
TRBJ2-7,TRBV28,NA,CASSKDRGHSYEQYF
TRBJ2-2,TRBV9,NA,CASSKRTSGGPNTGELFF
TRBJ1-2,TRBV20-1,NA,CSAGLNYGYTF
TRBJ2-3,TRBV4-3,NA,CASSQEVGSGGFRTDTQYF
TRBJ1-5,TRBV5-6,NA,CASSADRAQPQHF
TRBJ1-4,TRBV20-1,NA,CSASRTANEKLFF
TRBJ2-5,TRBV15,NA,CATSRDGTLYQETQYF
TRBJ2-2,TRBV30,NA,CATTPFGQTNTGELFF